These 23 T cell receptor beta chains share one sample of origin, sequenced in a study of T-cell memory formation after mild COVID-19. One entry per CDR3 protein, called by TCRdb with MiXCR from the 5' RACE reads. Among hundreds of thousands of distinct CDR3 sequences listed, less than 25% were seen once. The specimen sequenced was PBMCs or a T cell subset sorted from them (not recorded which). The receptors originated from an adult woman who had mild COVID-19 (a few samples of this study predate the infection). Cell type and time point are not known.

This clonotype was seen a few times. V gene TRBV20-1 combines with J gene TRBJ2-5; D could derive from TRBD1 or TRBD2 (6 bases each). Per germline, CDR1 DFQATT and CDR2 SNEGSKA (reference sequence). V lost 0 bases, J lost 0 bases, and 20 bases lay in between. This CDR3 has 18 amino acids. As DNA, the CDR3 is TGCAGTGCTAGAGATCTAGAAGGGGGACTTCGGGACCAAGAGACCCAGTACTTC. Its protein is CSARDLEGGLRDQETQYF.

This chain uses TRBV7-8 with TRBJ1-1; tentative D call: TRBD1 (5 bases). V was pared by 2 bases and J by 4 bases, with 11 bases between. The CDR3 length is 14 residues. CDR1 is SGHVS, CDR2 FQNEAQ, per germline. In DNA, the CDR3 is TGTGCCAGCAGCTTACAGGGTACAGTCACTGAAGCTTTCTTT. As protein: CASSLQGTVTEAFF. Using reference TRBV7-8 and TRBJ1-1 for the parts outside the CDR3, the full variable domain is GAGVSQSPRYKVAKRGQDVALRCDPISGHVSLFWYQQALGQGPEFLTYFQNEAQLDKSGLPSDRFFAERPEGSVSTLKIQRTQQEDSAVYLCASSLQGTVTEAFFGQGTRLTVV.

The chain employs TRBV20-1 and TRBJ2-2; 7 positions match TRBD2. The V and J ends lost 0 bases and 5 bases, in that order; junction bases with no gene match: 6. CDR1 and CDR2 from the germline V gene are DFQATT and SNEGSKA (reference sequence). The CDR3 contains 15 residues. CDR3 loop: CSAREAWRETGELFF. CDR3 in DNA: TGCAGTGCTAGAGAAGCCTGGCGGGAGACCGGGGAGCTGTTTTTT.

This clonotype was observed a handful of times. The V and J genes are TRBV12-3 or TRBV12-4 and TRBJ1-1; D gene unclear. The CDR3 extends over 13 amino acids. The V and J ends lost 4 bases and 0 bases respectively, with 6 bases between them. CDR3: CASSSMMNTEAFF. CDR3 nucleotide sequence: TGTGCCAGCAGTTCTATGATGAACACTGAAGCTTTCTTT.

This clonotype appeared a few times. The rearrangement uses TRBV27 and TRBJ1-1, with 7 bases identical to TRBD1. Germline lookup yields CDR1 MNHEY and CDR2 SMNVEV (reference sequence). V gave up 5 bases and J gave up 11 bases; unmatched junction bases: 11. The CDR3 covers 13 residues. DNA of the CDR3: TGTGCCAGCAGTCCGCGACAGGGATGGGAGGCTTTCTTT. The encoded protein is CASSPRQGWEAFF.

This chain uses TRBV24-1 with TRBJ2-7; 7 nucleotides line up with TRBD1. CDR3 length equals 18 residues. Germline V lookup: CDR1 KGHDR, CDR2 SFDVKD. V shed 5 bases, J shed 3 bases, and the junction held 18 bases outside the gene matches. The chain's CDR3 is CATSGTDRKSRGIYEQYF. The DNA of the CDR3 is TGTGCCACCAGTGGGACGGACAGGAAATCCCGGGGAATCTACGAGCAGTACTTC.

This clonotype was seen a handful of times. The genes are TRBV20-1 and TRBJ2-3; TRBD1 or TRBD2 may be the D gene (6 bases each). The germline CDR1 and CDR2 sequences are DFQATT and SNEGSKA (reference sequence). The CDR3 length is 20 residues. Trimming left V 3 bases short and J 2 bases short, with 30 bases between. The CDR3 bases are TGCAGTGCTAGCCCCCCGTCTAATTGGAGGGGGGACCCAAACACAGATACGCAGTATTTT. It encodes CSASPPSNWRGDPNTDTQYF.

In its sample, this clonotype was seen a few times. This chain connects TRBV6-2 or TRBV6-3 to TRBJ1-2; the D is unclear. Germline values: CDR1 MNHEY, CDR2 SVGEGT. Deletions cut 0 bases from V and 4 bases from J, with 12 bases between. The CDR3 is 15 amino acids. The CDR3 DNA reads TGTGCCAGCAGTTACTCGACACCTCGCGGCTATGGCTACACCTTC. Protein sequence: CASSYSTPRGYGYTF.

This sequence joins TRBV20-1 and TRBJ2-2, with 11 bases that match TRBD2. The ends lost 3 bases at V and 3 bases at J; junction bases unmatched: 3. Germline lookup yields CDR1 DFQATT and CDR2 SNEGSKA (reference sequence). This CDR3 has 15 amino acids. The CDR3 DNA is TGCAGTGCTAGTAGACTAGCGGGGTACACCGGGGAGCTGTTTTTT. Translating gives CSASRLAGYTGELFF.

The gene calls are TRBV3-1 and TRBJ1-5; D unclear. The V and J ends lost 4 bases and 8 bases respectively, with 12 bases between them. Germline V gives CDR1 LGHDT, CDR2 YNNKEL (reference sequence). The CDR3 totals 13 residues. This chain's CDR3 is CASSPTPREPQHF. The CDR3 DNA reads as TGTGCCAGCAGCCCAACCCCCCGGGAGCCCCAGCATTTT.

This clonotype has a handful of counts. The rearrangement joins TRBV7-2 to TRBJ2-2, with TRBD2 as a possible D gene (5 bases). V lost 5 bases, J lost 1 base, and 11 bases lay in between. This CDR3 is 15 amino acids long. CDR1 and CDR2 from the germline V gene are SGHTA and FQGNSA. In DNA, the CDR3 is TGTGCCAGCAGCATAAGCGGCCTGAACACCGGGGAGCTGTTTTTT. It encodes CASSISGLNTGELFF.

The chain combines TRBV5-1 with TRBJ2-3, with D possibly being TRBD1 or TRBD2 (5 bases each). Looked up from germline, CDR1 is SGHRS and CDR2 is YFSETQ. The V and J ends lost 1 base and 0 bases respectively, with 12 bases between them. The CDR3 has 16 residues. The DNA for the CDR3 is TGCGCCAGCAGCTTGCTGGGGGAACCTAGCACAGATACGCAGTATTTT. Translating gives CASSLLGEPSTDTQYF. Together with reference TRBV5-1 and TRBJ2-3, the CDR3 gives the full variable domain: KAGVTQTPRYLIKTRGQQVTLSCSPISGHRSVSWYQQTPGQGLQFLFEYFSETQRNKGNFPGRFSGRQFSNSRSEMNVSTLELGDSALYLCASSLLGEPSTDTQYFGPGTRLTVL.

CDR3 in DNA: TGTGCCAGCAGTGAACCGGGGGAGACGAGTGGCTACACCTTC. Amino acids: CASSEPGETSGYTF. V gene TRBV25-1 combines with J gene TRBJ1-2; weak D call: TRBD1 (5 bases). V shed 2 bases and J shed 7 bases, with 14 bases lying between them. This CDR3 region has 14 residues. Germline V CDR1 and CDR2: MGHDK, SYGVNS.

This clonotype was detected only a few times. J is TRBJ1-1 and V is TRBV15; tentatively, D is TRBD1 (5 bases). The CDR3 spans 14 residues. CDR1 and CDR2 from the germline V gene are LNHNV and YYDKDF (reference sequence). Trimming pared 3 bases from V and 1 base from J, leaving 9 bases between. The CDR3 DNA follows: TGTGCCACCAGCAGCGCCGACAGGAACACTGAAGCTTTCTTT. Translation gives CATSSADRNTEAFF.

In its sample, this clonotype was seen once. The chain uses TRBV5-4 and TRBJ2-7; TRBD1 matches 8 bases. With V trimmed by 0 bases and J by 1 base, 6 bases remained unmatched. The CDR3 sequence is 16 residues long. CDR1 and CDR2 (germline): SGHNT, YYREEE (reference sequence). DNA for the CDR3: TGTGCCAGCAGCTTGGCCTCAGGGGGCGAGTCCTACGAGCAGTACTTC. Translated, it gives CASSLASGGESYEQYF.

This clonotype appeared a few times. The chain carries TRBV3-1 and TRBJ2-2; D not certain. Trimming took off 4 bases at V and 6 bases at J, with 9 bases between the two ends. This CDR3 region has 13 residues. Germline lookup yields CDR1 LGHDT and CDR2 YNNKEL (reference sequence). For the CDR3, the DNA is TGTGCCAGCAGCCCCAAAGGGTCCGGGGAGCTGTTTTTT. Amino acids: CASSPKGSGELFF.

This sequence joins TRBV19 and TRBJ2-3; TRBD2 agrees at 13 bases. This CDR3 is built from 15 residues. CDR1 and CDR2 (germline): LNHDA, SQIVND (reference sequence). J gave up 6 bases and V 8 bases, and 8 bases lay outside the gene matches. The DNA for the CDR3 is TGTGCCAGTCAACCAGGACTAGCGGGGGCGGATACGCAGTATTTT. Residues: CASQPGLAGADTQYF. Full variable domain (rest looked up from reference TRBV19 and TRBJ2-3): DGGITQSPKYLFRKEGQNVTLSCEQNLNHDAMYWYRQDPGQGLRLIYYSQIVNDFQKGDIAEGYSVSREKKESFPLTVTSAQKNPTAFYLCASQPGLAGADTQYFGPGTRLTVL.

This clonotype has only a few counts. The chain uses TRBV20-1 and TRBJ2-1, with D possibly called TRBD1 or TRBD2 (5 bases each). Germline CDR1 DFQATT, CDR2 SNEGSKA (reference sequence). V lost 6 bases and J 3 bases, leaving 18 bases between the germline ends. The CDR3 spans 15 residues. CDR3 DNA: TGCAGTGCCGACCGGGACCAAGGCCACTACAATGAGCAGTTCTTC. Translated, it gives CSADRDQGHYNEQFF.

This clonotype appeared a few times. V and J are TRBV12-3 or TRBV12-4 and TRBJ2-5; D might be TRBD1 or TRBD2, each matching 6 bases. Between the trimmed V and J ends, which lost 4 bases and 3 bases, there was a span of 15 bases. This CDR3 region has 15 residues. The CDR3 protein is CASSYGGHRKETQYF. CDR3 coding DNA: TGTGCCAGCAGTTACGGGGGACACAGGAAAGAGACCCAGTACTTC.

This clonotype has just a few counts. The chain joins TRBV6-5 to TRBJ2-3, with 11 nucleotides matching TRBD2. The CDR3 runs 15 residues. Germline CDR1 and CDR2: MNHEY and SVGAGI. J gave up 5 bases and V 6 bases, and 7 bases lay outside the gene matches. The DNA of the CDR3 is TGTGCCAGCAGGAAGGTGGGACTAGCGGTAGATACGCAGTATTTT. Translated: CASRKVGLAVDTQYF.

The chain joins TRBV24-1 to TRBJ2-1, with a weak D call TRBD1 (6 bases). The CDR3 is 14 residues long. V was shortened by 4 bases and J by 10 bases, with 16 bases between the two germline ends. The germline V gene encodes CDR1 KGHDR and CDR2 SFDVKD. CDR3 residues: CATSDSGTPGEQFF. DNA for the CDR3: TGTGCCACCAGTGACTCCGGGACACCGGGGGAGCAGTTCTTC.

This clonotype occurred a few times. CDR3 region: CAWSPGNTEAFF. The CDR3 DNA sequence: TGTGCCTGGAGCCCTGGGAACACTGAAGCTTTCTTT. This chain joins TRBV30 and TRBJ1-1; D is undetermined. V lost 3 bases, J lost 1 base, and 6 bases lay in between. The CDR3 runs to 12 residues. Per the germline V gene, CDR1 is GTSNPN and CDR2 is SVGIG (reference sequence). The full variable domain, its missing parts supplied by reference TRBV30 and TRBJ1-1, is SQTIHQWPATLVQPVGSPLSLECTVEGTSNPNLYWYRQAAGRGLQLLFYSVGIGQISSEVPQNLSASRPQDRQFILSSKKLLLSDSGFYLCAWSPGNTEAFFGQGTRLTVV.

This clonotype was detected only a few times. This chain joins TRBV5-1 and TRBJ2-2, with D maybe TRBD2 (6 bases). Germline CDR1 reads SGHRS; CDR2 reads YFSETQ. The CDR3 runs 15 residues. Trimming removed 5 bases at V and 1 base at J, with 12 bases between. The CDR3 DNA reads TGCGCCAGCAGATGGTTTAGCGGGAACACCGGGGAGCTGTTTTTT. Its translation: CASRWFSGNTGELFF. The complete variable domain, with remaining parts taken from reference TRBV5-1 and TRBJ2-2, reads KAGVTQTPRYLIKTRGQQVTLSCSPISGHRSVSWYQQTPGQGLQFLFEYFSETQRNKGNFPGRFSGRQFSNSRSEMNVSTLELGDSALYLCASRWFSGNTGELFFGEGSRLTVL.